Presented here are 21 T cell receptor beta chains from one specimen sequenced in a study of T-cell reconstitution after alpha-beta-depleted transplantation in children (dated by TCRdb to about 2016). Library creation used PCR. Sequencing was carried out with an Illumina HiSeq 2500. TCR libraries were prepared with molecular barcoding, using unique molecular identifiers to normalize TCRbeta repertoire quantification. TCRdb redid the processing of the public reads, applying fastp at Q25 and MiXCR, and retained in-frame beta chains. One record per CDR3 amino acid sequence lists the most common genes and DNA. The sample contains 450,000 to 700,000 distinct CDR3 sequences, more than 20% of them found a single time. The ten largest make up under 45% of the sample. The treatment or condition label, read with the paper, signifies: allogeneic hematopoietic cell transplantation with graft depleted of TCRalphabeta T cells and CD19 B cells.

Material: PBMCs, obtained before TCRalphabeta/CD19-depleted stem cell transplant. The receptors were gathered from a boy under two years old with Wiskott-Aldrich syndrome, due to receive a stem cell transplant.

The table lists this clonotype with a few counts. At one of its ends the junction is not consistent with the germline gene, which may arise from a read error. The chain couples TRBV5-1 to TRBJ1-1; D possibly corresponds to TRBD1 (6 bases). The V gene's germline CDR1 is SGHRS and CDR2 YFSETQ. The CDR3 runs 14 residues. CDR3 residues: CASSLNRELMGEAF. DNA of the CDR3: TGCGCCAGCAGCTTGAACAGGGAGTTAATGGGTGAAGCTTTT.

The chain joins TRBV12-3 or TRBV12-4 to TRBJ2-1, with D tentatively TRBD2 (6 bases). The CDR3 runs 15 residues. Trimming took 4 bases from V and 4 from J, leaving 14 bases between them. CDR3 nucleotide sequence: TGTGCCAGCAGTTCGGGGACTCCCAGGTACAATGAGCAGTTCTTC. Its protein is CASSSGTPRYNEQFF.

This clonotype was counted a few times. The V gene is TRBV7-9, the J gene TRBJ2-1; TRBD2 agrees at 10 bases. Germline V gives CDR1 SEHNR, CDR2 FQNEAQ (reference sequence). The CDR3 has 16 amino acids. V was pared by 4 bases and J by 9 bases, with 12 bases of the junction left unmatched. The CDR3 protein is CASSSRTSGPTFEQFF. As DNA, the CDR3 is TGTGCCAGCAGCTCCAGGACTAGCGGACCTACATTTGAGCAGTTCTTC.

This clonotype was counted many times. The rearrangement links TRBV28 to TRBJ1-3, with 9 bases that match TRBD1. Germline V CDR1 and CDR2: MDHEN, SYDVKM. This CDR3 comprises 15 residues. Trimming removed 5 bases from V and 6 bases from J; junction bases left unmatched: 8. CDR3 loop: CASSPSRTGENTIYF. CDR3 in DNA: TGTGCCAGCAGTCCTTCTCGGACAGGGGAAAACACCATATATTTT.

This clonotype turned up a few times. The chain carries TRBV5-1 and TRBJ2-7, with D possibly being TRBD1 (6 bases). The CDR3 covers 13 residues. Germline CDR1 reads SGHRS; CDR2 reads YFSETQ. V lost 9 bases, J lost 0 bases, and 13 bases lay in between. Here the CDR3 reads CATPTGVSYEQYF. Here the CDR3 DNA reads TGCGCCACCCCGACAGGAGTCTCCTACGAGCAGTACTTC.

The sample holds a few counts of this clonotype. This rearrangement joins TRBV7-2 to TRBJ1-5; possible D gene TRBD1, 5 bases. The CDR3 runs to 17 residues. Germline values: CDR1 SGHTA, CDR2 FQGNSA. V lost 3 bases, J lost 0 bases, and 15 bases lay in between. The CDR3 DNA is TGTGCCAGCAGCTTGGGCCCAAACAGGTTTAGCAATCAGCCCCAGCATTTT. Its protein product is CASSLGPNRFSNQPQHF.

The CDR3 DNA reads TGTGCCAGCAGCCAGTGGGGACAGGGAGAAGATCAGCCCCAGCATTTT. Translating it yields CASSQWGQGEDQPQHF. The rearrangement joins TRBV16 to TRBJ1-5; 9 nucleotides agree with TRBD1. J lost 5 bases, V lost 3 bases, and 8 bases had no gene match. This CDR3 contains 16 residues. From germline, CDR1 is KGHSY and CDR2 FQNENV.

V is TRBV29-1 and J is TRBJ1-1; possible D gene TRBD1, 5 bases. Looked up from germline, CDR1 is SQVTM and CDR2 is ANQGSEA. The CDR3 consists of 11 residues. Trimming took off 5 bases at V and 5 bases at J, with 9 bases between the two ends. CDR3 sequence reads: CSVKRGTEAFF. In nucleotides, the CDR3 is TGCAGCGTTAAGCGGGGGACTGAAGCTTTCTTT.

The J gene is TRBJ1-5, the V gene TRBV30; 7 bases map to TRBD1. This CDR3 contains 14 residues. J lost 7 bases, V lost 2 bases, and 8 bases had no gene match. CDR1 is GTSNPN, CDR2 SVGIG, per germline (reference sequence). The CDR3 here is CAWSRQGGSQPQHF. The CDR3 DNA reads as TGTGCCTGGAGTCGACAGGGAGGTTCGCAGCCCCAGCATTTT.

This clonotype was seen at least ten times. The CDR3 DNA is TGTGCCAGCAGTTCTGGGCTAGGAACTGAAGCTTTCTTT. This codes for CASSSGLGTEAFF. V and J are TRBV12-3 or TRBV12-4 and TRBJ1-1; D unclear. The V gene lost 4 bases and the J gene lost 5 bases, with 11 bases spanning the gap. This CDR3 has 13 residues.

This clonotype was seen a handful of times. The V call is TRBV11-2, the J call TRBJ2-3, with TRBD2 identical over 8 bases. The CDR3 runs 18 residues. Germline V CDR1 and CDR2: SGHAT, FQNNGV. Trimming took 5 bases from V and 4 from J; bases not matched to a gene: 17. CDR3 nucleotides: TGTGCCAGCAGCCCCACCTGGCGGTTAGCGGGATTGGCAGATACGCAGTATTTT. As protein: CASSPTWRLAGLADTQYF.

This clonotype was counted only a few times. This chain connects TRBV5-1 to TRBJ2-2; D unresolved. V was pared by 0 bases and J by 4 bases, with 16 bases between. The germline CDR1 and CDR2 sequences are SGHRS and YFSETQ. There are 17 residues in the CDR3. DNA of the CDR3: TGCGCCAGCAGCTTGGCCCTAAGGGCAACCCCCACCGGGGAGCTGTTTTTT. Its protein product is CASSLALRATPTGELFF.

This chain links TRBV11-2 with TRBJ2-5; possibly TRBD1 or TRBD2 for D (6 bases each). Trimming took off 5 bases at V and 1 base at J, with 14 bases between the two ends. The CDR3 has 15 amino acids. Germline lookup yields CDR1 SGHAT and CDR2 FQNNGV. The CDR3 loop is CASSLGGLAQETQYF. In DNA, the CDR3 is TGTGCCAGCAGCCTAGGGGGACTTGCCCAAGAGACCCAGTACTTC.

This clonotype has a single count. The CDR3 nucleotides are TGTGCCACCAGCCGTCTAGCTTTAACAGATACGCAGTATTTT. Its protein is CATSRLALTDTQYF. This chain connects TRBV15 to TRBJ2-3; maybe TRBD2 (5 bases). Germline assignment: CDR1 LNHNV and CDR2 YYDKDF (reference sequence). V was shortened by 5 bases and J by 3 bases, with 12 bases between the two germline ends. CDR3 size: 14 residues.

This clonotype was observed a handful of times. V is TRBV11-2 and J is TRBJ2-5; D is unclear. Between the trimmed V and J ends, which lost 2 bases and 5 bases, there was a span of 6 bases. This CDR3 contains 12 residues. Germline V lookup: CDR1 SGHAT, CDR2 FQNNGV. The CDR3 sequence: CASSLIMETQYF. The CDR3 region has the DNA TGTGCCAGCAGCTTAATAATGGAGACCCAGTACTTC. Using reference TRBV11-2 and TRBJ2-5 for the parts outside the CDR3, the full variable domain is EAGVAQSPRYKIIEKRQSVAFWCNPISGHATLYWYQQILGQGPKLLIQFQNNGVVDDSQLPKDRFSAERLKGVDSTLKIQPAKLEDSAVYLCASSLIMETQYFGPGTRLLVL.

In nucleotides, the CDR3 is TGTGCCAGCAGCCTTAGGGGGGGCAGGGGCGGAGATACGCAGTATTTT. Its protein is CASSLRGGRGGDTQYF. The genes are TRBV13 and TRBJ2-3; tentative D call: TRBD2 (7 bases). The germline V gene encodes CDR1 PRHDT and CDR2 FYEKMQ (reference sequence). CDR3 length: 16 residues. V was trimmed by 5 bases and J by 5 bases, leaving 20 bases between them.

This clonotype has just one count. The chain combines TRBV3-1 with TRBJ2-5; 11 nucleotides align to TRBD2. The CDR3 runs 15 residues. V lost 6 bases to trimming and J lost 1 base; unmatched junction nucleotides: 4. The germline V gene has CDR1 LGHDT and CDR2 YNNKEL (reference sequence). The CDR3 reads CASRFGTSGQETQYF. The CDR3 DNA follows: TGTGCCAGCAGGTTCGGGACTAGCGGCCAAGAGACCCAGTACTTC.

This chain links TRBV3-1 with TRBJ2-7, with 9 bases identical to TRBD2. Germline V gene lookup returns CDR1 LGHDT and CDR2 YNNKEL (reference sequence). The CDR3 spans 15 residues. The V segment lost 4 bases and the J segment 4 bases; nucleotides outside the gene matches: 8. DNA for the CDR3: TGTGCCAGCAGCCGTGATAGCGGGAGAAAGTACGAGCAGTACTTC. It codes for CASSRDSGRKYEQYF.

This clonotype has more than one count but fewer than ten. The chain employs TRBV5-1 and TRBJ2-7; 9 bases fit TRBD2. V lost 0 bases and J lost 1; bases outside the gene matches: 5. The CDR3 loop spans 16 amino acids. CDR1 is SGHRS and CDR2 is YFSETQ in the germline V gene. The CDR3 loop reads CASSLEIAGVSYEQYF. The CDR3 bases are TGCGCCAGCAGCTTGGAAATAGCGGGAGTGTCCTACGAGCAGTACTTC.

The V call is TRBV7-2, the J call TRBJ1-1; the D is unclear. The CDR3 consists of 14 residues. The germline CDR1 and CDR2 sequences are SGHTA and FQGNSA. V lost 10 bases and J 3 bases, leaving 18 bases between the germline ends. The CDR3 reads CATDLRKVDTEAFF. The CDR3 nucleotides read TGTGCCACCGACCTTCGGAAGGTGGACACTGAAGCTTTCTTT.

The table lists this clonotype with a few counts. The genes are TRBV5-1 and TRBJ2-7, with TRBD2 matching 11 bases. With 7 bases clipped from V and 4 bases from J, the junction kept 7 bases outside the gene matches. This CDR3 spans 14 amino acids. The germline V gene encodes CDR1 SGHRS and CDR2 YFSETQ. DNA of the CDR3: TGCGCCAGCTCTACTAGCGGGAGCAGATACGAGCAGTACTTC. This codes for CASSTSGSRYEQYF. Filled out from reference TRBV5-1 and TRBJ2-7, the complete variable domain reads KAGVTQTPRYLIKTRGQQVTLSCSPISGHRSVSWYQQTPGQGLQFLFEYFSETQRNKGNFPGRFSGRQFSNSRSEMNVSTLELGDSALYLCASSTSGSRYEQYFGPGTRLTVT.